Listed below are T cell receptor beta chains from one sample, sequenced in a study of Ad26.COV2.S vaccination and SARS-CoV-2 variants. Clones were read by immunoSEQ multiplex PCR, and TCRdb kept only the in-frame ones, dropping some. This table has 300,000 to 450,000 clones, 92% appearing once. The sample consisted of peripheral blood, taken after recovery from COVID-19. The receptor source for this set is a human donor who had recovered from COVID-19. Each CDR3 is given with its conserved first and last residue. A D gene is named only where the DNA matches it firmly. The size of a clone is reported for some rows only, either as once, few or many, or as a class for expanded clones.

v_gene,j_gene,abundance,d_gene,CDR3aa,CDR3nt
TRBV19,TRBJ2-6,once,TRBD1,CASRTGTETGANVLTF,TGTGCCAGTAGAACCGGGACAGAAACTGGGGCCAACGTCCTGACTTTC
TRBV5-5,TRBJ1-2,NA,NA,CASSLTLAAYGYTF,TGTGCCAGCAGCTTGACGCTGGCAGCCTATGGCTACACCTTC
TRBV10-1,TRBJ2-1,NA,TRBD2,CASSESWTSDEQFF,TGCGCCAGCAGTGAGTCTTGGACTAGCGATGAGCAGTTCTTC
TRBV5-6,TRBJ1-2,once,NA,CASSFSGQPGYTF,TGTGCCAGCAGCTTCTCGGGGCAGCCTGGCTACACCTTC
TRBV7-9,TRBJ1-6,few,NA,CASSLLGVTSPLHF,TGTGCCAGCAGCTTATTAGGGGTGACTTCACCCCTCCACTTT
TRBV24-1,TRBJ2-1,NA,TRBD2,CATSDSSGGGQFF,TGTGCCACCAGTGATTCTAGCGGGGGCGGGCAGTTCTTC
TRBV19,TRBJ1-4,NA,TRBD1,CASSSRDRGEKLFF,TGTGCCAGTAGTTCCCGGGACAGGGGTGAAAAACTGTTTTTT
TRBV6-5,TRBJ1-3,NA,NA,CASSYPKAGEDGTIYF,TGTGCCAGCAGTTACCCAAAGGCAGGGGAGGATGGCACCATATATTTT
TRBV29-1,TRBJ2-2,NA,NA,CSVEHSSNTGELFF,TGCAGCGTTGAACACAGTTCGAACACCGGGGAGCTGTTTTTT
TRBV2,TRBJ2-7,NA,NA,CASSLATHSYEQYF,TGTGCCAGCAGTCTAGCTACCCACTCCTACGAGCAGTACTTC
TRBV19,TRBJ1-1,NA,NA,CASSIDGRDGKAFF,TGTGCCAGTAGTATAGACGGTCGGGACGGAAAAGCTTTCTTT
TRBV4-3,TRBJ2-1,NA,TRBD2,CASSQSSGGTYNEQFF,TGCGCCAGCAGCCAGAGTAGCGGGGGGACGTACAATGAGCAGTTCTTC
TRBV4-2,TRBJ2-7,NA,NA,CASSQGGTGRFDEQYF,TGTGCCAGCAGCCAAGGAGGCACAGGGCGGTTCGACGAGCAGTACTTC
TRBV5-5,TRBJ2-1,NA,NA,CASSFVSLGDDEQFF,TGTGCCAGCAGCTTTGTGTCGCTGGGGGACGATGAGCAGTTCTTC
TRBV28,TRBJ2-2,NA,NA,CASRGGRTTNTGELFF,TGTGCCAGCAGGGGTGGGAGGACTACGAACACCGGGGAGCTGTTTTTT
TRBV29-1,TRBJ1-2,once,NA,CSVDIRGQYGYTF,TGCAGCGTTGATATTAGAGGCCAATATGGCTACACCTTC
TRBV5-1,TRBJ1-1,NA,NA,CASSLRRGDTEAFF,TGCGCCAGCAGCTTGCGACGGGGGGACACTGAAGCTTTCTTT
TRBV6-2/TRBV6-3,TRBJ2-5,NA,NA,CASSSLGETQYF,TGTGCCAGCAGTTCCTTAGGGGAGACCCAGTACTTC
TRBV18,TRBJ1-5,NA,TRBD1,CASSQGTGINQPQHF,TGTGCCAGCTCACAAGGGACAGGGATCAATCAGCCCCAGCATTTT
TRBV7-9,TRBJ2-7,NA,NA,CANSLDSPYEQYF,TGTGCCAACAGCTTGGACAGTCCCTACGAGCAGTACTTC
TRBV11-2,TRBJ1-4,NA,TRBD1,CASSSFRGQGTEKLFF,TGTGCCAGCAGCTCTTTCCGCGGACAGGGGACTGAAAAACTGTTTTTT
TRBV6-1,TRBJ2-5,NA,TRBD2,CASSEEGASGGGRETQYF,TGTGCCAGCAGTGAAGAGGGGGCTAGCGGGGGTGGTCGAGAGACCCAGTACTTC
TRBV18,TRBJ1-2,NA,TRBD1,CASSPVTGFRGGYTF,TGTGCCAGCTCACCAGTGACAGGGTTTCGGGGTGGCTACACCTTC
TRBV19,TRBJ1-1,NA,NA,CASSIGRVSEAFF,TGTGCCAGTAGTATAGGGCGGGTCTCCGAAGCTTTCTTT
TRBV28,TRBJ1-4,once,NA,CASSTRQQGNEKLFF,TGTGCCAGCAGTACACGACAGCAAGGGAATGAAAAACTGTTTTTT
TRBV2,TRBJ1-3,NA,TRBD1,CASRMDRGGNTIYF,TGTGCCAGCAGGATGGACAGGGGTGGAAACACCATATATTTT
TRBV5-4,TRBJ1-2,NA,TRBD1,CASSPQGGWNGYTF,TGTGCCAGCAGCCCTCAGGGGGGTTGGAATGGCTACACCTTC
TRBV27,TRBJ1-1,NA,NA,CASSIQGVNTEAFF,TGTGCCAGCAGTATACAGGGAGTGAACACTGAAGCTTTCTTT
TRBV9,TRBJ1-5,few,NA,CASSRGGSPHQPQHF,TGTGCCAGCAGCAGAGGGGGGAGCCCCCATCAGCCCCAGCATTTT
TRBV9,TRBJ2-7,NA,NA,CASSVESGIEQYF,TGTGCCAGCAGCGTAGAATCCGGGATCGAGCAGTACTTC
TRBV4-3,TRBJ2-7,NA,NA,CASSQVARDYEQYF,TGCGCCAGCAGCCAAGTCGCCAGGGACTACGAGCAGTACTTC
TRBV14,TRBJ1-1,once,NA,CASSPERVLNTEAFF,TGTGCCAGCAGCCCCGAAAGAGTCTTAAACACTGAAGCTTTCTTT
TRBV6-2/TRBV6-3,TRBJ1-4,NA,TRBD1,CASSRGQLLTGEKLFF,TGTGCCAGCAGCCGGGGACAGCTATTAACAGGAGAAAAACTGTTTTTT
TRBV11-2,TRBJ1-2,NA,NA,CASSLPGVVYGYTF,TGTGCCAGCAGCTTACCGGGGGTTGTCTATGGCTACACCTTC
TRBV2,TRBJ2-7,NA,TRBD2,CASSATSGASYEQYF,TGTGCCAGCAGTGCGACTAGCGGGGCCTCCTACGAGCAGTACTTC
TRBV5-1,TRBJ2-1,NA,TRBD1,CASSLETGSHNEQFF,TGCGCCAGCAGCTTGGAGACAGGGTCCCACAATGAGCAGTTCTTC
TRBV6-5,TRBJ2-1,NA,TRBD2,CASSQTGGLNNEQFF,TGTGCCAGCAGTCAAACGGGGGGGCTCAACAATGAGCAGTTCTTC
TRBV27,TRBJ2-5,NA,NA,CASSFFQGFGLKYF,TGTGCCAGCAGTTTTTTTCAGGGATTCGGTCTCAAGTACTTC
TRBV19,TRBJ2-7,NA,NA,CASSTGDSLEQYF,TGTGCCAGTAGTACGGGGGACAGTCTGGAGCAGTACTTC
TRBV5-1,TRBJ1-1,few,TRBD1,CASSSKTGGEPNTEAFF,TGCGCCAGCAGCAGCAAAACAGGGGGCGAACCCAACACTGAAGCTTTCTTT
TRBV20-1,TRBJ1-2,NA,NA,CSASPYTF,TGCAGTGCTAGCCCCTACACCTTC
TRBV25-1,TRBJ2-1,NA,TRBD1,CASSVPAGTGNNEQFF,TGTGCCAGCAGTGTACCCGCTGGGACAGGGAACAATGAGCAGTTCTTC
TRBV27,TRBJ1-2,NA,TRBD1,CASSNRDRGLYGYTF,TGTGCCAGCAGTAACCGGGACAGGGGGCTTTATGGCTACACCTTC
TRBV7-3,TRBJ1-1,once,TRBD1,CASSPQGQGANTEAFF,TGTGCCAGCAGCCCCCAGGGCCAGGGGGCAAACACTGAAGCTTTCTTT
TRBV7-9,TRBJ2-1,NA,NA,CASSSEYDNEQFF,TGTGCCAGCAGCTCCGAATATGACAATGAGCAGTTCTTC
TRBV7-6,TRBJ2-5,once,TRBD2,CASSLAERGGHQETQYF,TGTGCCAGCAGCTTAGCGGAGCGGGGGGGACACCAAGAGACCCAGTACTTC
TRBV9,TRBJ2-3,NA,NA,CASSAGTDTQYF,TGTGCCAGCAGCGCCGGGACAGATACGCAGTATTTT
TRBV12-1,TRBJ1-3,NA,NA,CASSVGSGNTIYF,NA
TRBV6-5,TRBJ2-2,NA,NA,CASSPRVDPGELFF,TGTGCCAGCAGCCCCAGGGTGGATCCCGGGGAGCTGTTTTTT
TRBV18,TRBJ1-4,NA,NA,CASSPGGTATNEKLFF,TGTGCCAGCTCACCAGGGGGGACTGCAACTAATGAAAAACTGTTTTTT
TRBV29-1,TRBJ1-5,NA,NA,CSASQKSNQPQHF,TGCAGCGCATCCCAGAAGAGCAATCAGCCCCAGCATTTT
TRBV14,TRBJ1-1,NA,NA,CASSQKLNTEAFF,TGTGCCAGCAGTCAGAAACTGAACACTGAAGCTTTCTTT
TRBV2,TRBJ2-7,NA,NA,CAGSDSPSEQYF,TGTGCCGGGTCTGACTCGCCCTCCGAGCAGTACTTC
TRBV5-6,TRBJ2-2,NA,NA,CASSLAGVLDTGELFF,TGTGCCAGCAGCTTGGCAGGGGTGTTGGACACCGGGGAGCTGTTTTTT
TRBV2,TRBJ2-3,NA,TRBD2,CASSATSGGEHF,TGTGCCAGCAGTGCGACTAGCGGGGGTGAACATTTT